This TCR beta chain comes out of a study of control samples from healthy donors and cancer patients. The data were produced by immunoSEQ multiplex PCR, yet TCRdb's version contains in-frame clones alone and is incomplete. Here the sample spans 98,000 or so clones, more than 75% being singletons. J lost 4 bases, V lost 6 bases, and 4 bases had no gene match. CDR1 and CDR2 (germline): SGHKS, YYEKEE (reference sequence). This CDR3 region has 15 residues. The chain couples TRBV5-5 to TRBJ2-1, with TRBD2 matching 13 bases. The sequenced material came from blood. The TCR originated in a man in his sixties in good health. CDR3: CASTTSGRGYNEQFF. The CDR3 nucleotides read TGTGCCAGCACCACTAGCGGGAGGGGGTACAATGAGCAGTTCTTC.